The present entry profiles one TCR beta chain with its context. Its antigen is currently unknown. Making the TCR beta libraries relied on UMI-labeled 5' RACE. TCRdb reworked the 5' RACE reads into one entry per CDR3 protein, no DNA. Across around 12,000 distinct CDR3 sequences, the top ten clones capture 13% to 15% of the sample. By negative magnetic separation, total CD8+ T cells were enriched. The authors drew RNA from duplicate vials of roughly 140,000 sorted CD8+ T cells per subset. The record originates from a study of human CD8 memory T cell subsets. Overall study results and limits: Stem-like memory and precursor exhausted T cells, unlike effector memory cells, were similarly highly diverse.

This receptor was identified in a human donor in good health. Sequenced: CD8+ T cells from PBMCs.

CDR3 in amino acids: CSVEDPGASDEQYF. The genes are TRBV29-1 and TRBJ2-7; TCRdb indicates TRBD1, and absent DNA this call remains unverified. The CDR3 contains 14 residues. Per germline, CDR1 SQVTM and CDR2 ANQGSEA.